This T cell receptor (beta chain) was captured in a study of regulatory T cells in long-lasting Graves disease (dated by TCRdb to about 2021). Study-level background: Patients with newly diagnosed Graves' disease had been on antithyroid drugs for under 3 months. Persistent Graves' disease patients were compared with newly diagnosed Graves' disease patients by peripheral blood TCR sequencing and RNA sequencing. The study was registered as a clinical trial and conducted in China. TCR sequencing covered some 13 persistent and roughly 20 newly diagnosed Graves' disease patients, 33 samples in total.

The method behind the library was multiplex PCR. The instrument given in TCRdb is Illumina HiSeq 4000. To build TCR beta libraries, CDR3 regions were amplified by Arm-PCR using iRepertoire HTBI primers. Before sequencing, the PCR products underwent gel purification. In the original analysis: Gene usage analysis of CDR3 amino acid clonotypes used the approximately 62 TRBV and around 13 TRBJ segments found across samples. COPE and FqMerger were used to merge filtered high-quality paired reads into contigs. BLAST was used to align contigs to IMGT TRBV, TRBD and TRBJ reference genes, and CDR3 was defined according to IMGT. Any clonotype with a frequency above 0.1% was classified as a highly expanded clone. Repertoire diversity was measured by Shannon entropy, and V-J evenness by the Gini coefficient. A clonotype found in more than one individual was treated as public. TCRdb reworked the public reads: Q25 trimming with fastp, MiXCR clone assembly, productive beta chains retained. Rows matching on CDR3 protein sequence are summarized as one entry with the most common DNA and genes. TCRdb, not the authors, supplied the V and J calls. In all, the sample holds roughly 610,000 distinct CDR3 sequences, and 15% to 20% of those were seen once. The top ten hold approximately 18% of the sample.

Sample time point, as interpreted from the label and publication: newly diagnosed GD, antithyroid drugs for less than 3 months. For both TCR sequencing and RNA sequencing, RNA was extracted from PBMCs using TRIzol. The diagnosis of Graves' disease was made according to American Thyroid Association guidelines. Patients were recruited from an endocrinology department in Xi'an, China. Each patient gave approximately 10 milliliters of peripheral blood, collected in an EDTA anticoagulant tube. PBMCs were isolated by Ficoll Paque Plus density gradient separation without further T cell sorting. RNA quality was checked with an Agilent 2100 Bioanalyzer and agarose gel, and concentration with a NanoDrop 2000. Overall results and qualifications from the work: As a limitation, the authors acknowledged that the small sample size may reduce accuracy. Only the TCR beta chain was sequenced and analyzed. More public clonotypes were shared among persistent patients (roughly 3,000) than among newly diagnosed patients (roughly 1,000). TRBV28, TRBJ1-2 and TRBJ2-5 were preferentially used in persistent disease, while TRBV20-1 and TRBJ2-1 were favored in newly diagnosed disease. Peripheral blood alone was examined, since thyroid tissue, which constituted the primary lesion, could not be accessed. Lower TCR Shannon entropy and fewer highly expanded clones were observed in persistent Graves' disease patients than in newly diagnosed patients, which suggested clonal expansion.

Worth noting for this clonotype: Its binding antigen is unknown. The record has no base qualities; no much larger clone is one base away.

V and J are trimmed by 0 bases and 5 bases, and the gene matches miss 7 bases of the junction. CDR1 SGHRS and CDR2 YFSETQ are derived from the germline V gene. There are 15 amino acids in the CDR3, from cysteine to phenylalanine inclusive. Of all the DNA, just the CDR3 is kept, 45 bases in frame from base 1. This same sample was also taken into another study, of T cells in Graves' hyperthyroidism and ophthalmopathy. Drawing on the second study: Stable Graves' hyperthyroidism was defined as no progression to ophthalmopathy during 18 months of follow-up. The hyperthyroidism patients were between 18 and 65 years old and newly diagnosed, with a disease duration of less than 2 months. Any patient with an uncontrolled infection, another autoimmune disease, pregnancy or lactation was excluded. Diagnoses were established on the basis of clinical symptoms, serum thyroxine and TRAb, thyroid ultrasound, and orbital computed tomography. A first-round RT-PCR of the TCR CDR3 used the HTBI primer set with the Qiagen OneStep RT-PCR kit. Most expanded thyroid clonotypes (frequency above 0.001) were also detected in blood, suggesting blood repertoires may reflect thyroid immune responses. A model built on a 13 V-J signature distinguished ophthalmopathy from stable hyperthyroidism, reaching 87.88% sensitivity and 81.08% specificity in cross-validation and 80%/75% in testing. During validation, the model predicted progression to ophthalmopathy a median of approximately 7 months ahead of onset, with more than 60% sensitivity and 72% to 80% specificity. A discovery cohort of 95 to 100 patients, roughly 45 with Graves' ophthalmopathy and about 58 with stable Graves' hyperthyroidism, was used to find distinguishing TCR V-J signatures. An independent validation cohort of 18 to 20 hyperthyroidism patients and about 16 patients who later progressed to ophthalmopathy tested prospective prediction of ophthalmopathy. The approximately 100 discovery patients were randomly split 7:3 into training and test sets. The study also compared thyroid tissue and blood T-cell repertoires from several Graves' hyperthyroidism patients. After sampling, hyperthyroidism patients received methimazole starting at 30 mg daily, and ophthalmopathy patients received high-dose intravenous methylprednisolone. The libraries were constructed in a second round of multiplex PCR and then size-selected and purified. Sequencing of the libraries was done on an Illumina HiSeq2000 using paired-end 100 bp reads. SOAPnuke was used to process the raw data, with reads discarded if the reads contained adapters or uncalled bases, had a mean Phred below 15, or lacked an exact constant-primer or identifier match. High-quality paired reads were merged with COPE v1.2.5, and unique nucleotide sequences were defined as clonotypes. MiTCR v1.1 was used to align clonotypes to the IMGT TRBV, TRBD and TRBJ reference segments. The analysis included only V-J combinations with a frequency above 0.0001, which together covered 99.2% of the repertoires. The TCS score was defined as F50 (clonal expansion) divided by E x V (chaos), with BLOSUM62-based TCRdist calculated between CDR3 peptides within each V-J. Welch's t-statistics and random forest reduced around 520 V-J features to 13, which were used in a naive Bayes classifier (R e1071). Sample size was not statistically predetermined, and investigators were not blinded to group allocation. The paper reports TCR Vbeta CDR3 sequencing of over 130 peripheral blood samples: under 45 ophthalmopathy, 70 to 85 hyperthyroidism and around 17 progressor patients.

The chain uses TRBV5-1 and TRBJ2-5; 7 bases in the middle match TRBD1. The specimen was peripheral blood mononuclear cells (PBMCs), collected at new diagnosis, from a patient treated with antithyroid drugs. The receptor was derived from a woman aged 25 to 39 with Graves disease. Donor details come from another sample of the same person, matched by shared clones. The CDR3 reads CASSLAGQSVETQYF. The sequenced DNA is TGCGCCAGCAGCTTGGCGGGACAGTCCGTGGAGACCCAGTACTTC.